Reported below is one TCR beta chain. What it binds is unknown. These data originate in a study of brain T cells in children with intractable seizures. Sequencing was limited to surgery cases with top T cell transcript signatures in brain tissue. Patients received at least one anti-epileptic drug before surgery. V lost 0 bases and J 7 bases, leaving 10 bases between the germline ends. This CDR3 has 14 residues. Germline assignment: CDR1 LGHDT and CDR2 YNNKEL (reference sequence). Clones were sequenced by immunoSEQ multiplex PCR, and TCRdb holds only the in-frame ones, with some missing. The sample has 80,000 or so clones; around nine tenths are singletons. Study-wide findings and caveats: Viral specificity was inferred only from CDR3 similarity; HCMV serostatus was unknown. Clones missing pre-surgery may reflect undersampling of that blood sample.

The clonotype comes from a girl aged 2-15 years with Rasmussen encephalitis and intractable seizures. J is TRBJ2-1 and V is TRBV3-1 (or the pseudogene TRBV3-2), with D perhaps matching TRBD2 (6 bases). This sample comprised peripheral blood, obtained at surgery. CDR3 sequence reads: CASSQEISGNEQFF. The CDR3 nucleotides are TGTGCCAGCAGCCAAGAGATTAGCGGAAATGAGCAGTTCTTC.